This entry lists 24 T cell receptor beta chains sequenced from one sample in a study of blood T cell repertoires in COVID-19. Produced via immunoSEQ multiplex PCR; TCRdb's table is partial and in-frame only. Of around 28,000 clones in the sample, roughly 89% were seen once. The sequenced sample consisted of peripheral blood. The receptors were gathered from a human donor with acute or convalescent COVID-19. The donor label of this sample is uncertain.

The genes are TRBV2 and TRBJ2-5; 9 bases agree with TRBD2. Per germline, CDR1 SNHLY and CDR2 FYNNEI. Trimming removed 8 bases from V and 0 bases from J; junction bases left unmatched: 4. CDR3 length: 14 amino acids. The CDR3 loop reads CASGAGGYQETQYF. DNA of the CDR3: TGTGCCAGCGGGGCGGGAGGGTACCAAGAGACCCAGTACTTC.

The J gene is TRBJ2-7, the V gene TRBV7-2, with a possible D match to TRBD2 (5 bases). Deletions cut 1 base from V and 0 bases from J, with 10 bases between. The CDR3 is 15 residues long. Germline V lookup: CDR1 SGHTA, CDR2 FQGNSA. The CDR3 region has the DNA TGTGCCAGCAGCTTAGGAGCGGTAAGCTCCTACGAGCAGTACTTC. It translates to CASSLGAVSSYEQYF.

As DNA, the CDR3 is TGTGCCTGGAGTTCCCAACAATCACCCCTCCACTTT. Translated: CAWSSQQSPLHF. The chain carries TRBV30 and TRBJ1-6; no clear D. CDR1 and CDR2 from the germline V gene are GTSNPN and SVGIG (reference sequence). The length of the CDR3 is 12 residues. V gave up 2 bases and J gave up 10 bases, with 9 bases separating them.

The rearrangement uses TRBV27 and TRBJ1-6; D unclear. Germline V gene lookup returns CDR1 MNHEY and CDR2 SMNVEV (reference sequence). The V gene lost 8 bases and the J gene lost 1 base, with 6 bases spanning the gap. This CDR3 is 13 amino acids long. The CDR3, as DNA: TGTGCCAGCCATCGGTCCTATAATTCACCCCTCCACTTT. It is translated as CASHRSYNSPLHF.

The genes are TRBV6-2 or TRBV6-3 and TRBJ2-7; D gene uncertain. V was cut by 0 bases and J by 5 bases, with 11 bases left in between. The CDR3 runs 14 residues. The germline V gene encodes CDR1 MNHEY and CDR2 SVGEGT. The CDR3 sequence is CASSYSSPADEQYV. DNA of the CDR3: TGTGCCAGCAGTTACTCTTCCCCTGCGGACGAGCAGTACGTC.

This clone was seen a few times. The chain is built from TRBV4-3 and TRBJ2-5; 11 nucleotides line up with TRBD2. In germline, CDR1 is LGHNA, CDR2 YSLEER. The V and J ends lost 0 bases and 1 base, in that order; junction bases with no gene match: 4. CDR3 length equals 17 residues. CDR3 sequence: CASSQDRLAGFQETQYF. DNA of the CDR3: TGCGCCAGCAGCCAAGATAGACTAGCGGGGTTCCAAGAGACCCAGTACTTC.

V usage is TRBV28 and J usage is TRBJ2-3; TRBD2 might be the D (5 bases). Germline V gives CDR1 MDHEN, CDR2 SYDVKM. Trimming left V 0 bases short and J 1 base short, with 11 bases between. The CDR3 runs to 16 residues. In DNA, the CDR3 is TGTGCCAGCAGTTTATGGGCCTCGAGGGGCACAGATACGCAGTATTTT. Amino acid sequence: CASSLWASRGTDTQYF.

The chain recombines TRBV14 with TRBJ2-3, with D hard to call. CDR3 length: 12 residues. Germline V gives CDR1 SGHDN, CDR2 FVKESK. The ends were cut back, 1 base at V and 6 bases at J, with 5 bases in the middle. The CDR3 here is CASSQVVDTQYF. In nucleotides, the CDR3 is TGTGCCAGCAGCCAAGTCGTTGATACGCAGTATTTT. Full variable domain (rest looked up from reference TRBV14 and TRBJ2-3): EAGVTQFPSHSVIEKGQTVTLRCDPISGHDNLYWYRRVMGKEIKFLLHFVKESKQDESGMPNNRFLAERTGGTYSTLKVQPAELEDSGVYFCASSQVVDTQYFGPGTRLTVL.

This rearrangement joins TRBV6-5 to TRBJ1-5; tentatively, D is TRBD1 (5 bases). Between the trimmed V and J ends, which lost 7 bases and 4 bases, there was a span of 11 bases. Germline V gene sequence: CDR1 MNHEY, CDR2 SVGAGI. CDR3 length equals 13 residues. This CDR3 reads CASKRDLNQPQHF. DNA for the CDR3: TGTGCCAGCAAACGGGACTTAAATCAGCCCCAGCATTTT.

This clone was counted once. The rearrangement links TRBV18 to TRBJ2-5; D is undetermined. This CDR3 contains 18 residues. Germline assignment: CDR1 KGHSH and CDR2 LQKENI. The V end lost 5 bases, the J end lost 2 bases, and 24 bases lay between the germline ends. The CDR3 DNA reads TGTGCCAGCTCAACCCCACGGAGCGCACAACAATTACAAGAGACCCAGTACTTC. Its protein is CASSTPRSAQQLQETQYF.

This clone was seen only a few times. CDR3 sequence reads: CAITDGTEGGYTF. The CDR3 coding sequence is TGTGCCATCACCGACGGGACAGAAGGAGGCTACACCTTC. The rearrangement uses TRBV10-3 and TRBJ1-2, with 7 bases aligning to TRBD1. The CDR3 is made up of 13 amino acids. V lost 7 bases to trimming and J lost 8 bases; unmatched junction nucleotides: 10. The germline gives CDR1 ENHRY, CDR2 SYGVKD.

The chain recombines TRBV19 with TRBJ2-1; 10 bases line up with TRBD1. CDR3 length: 13 amino acids. V lost 10 bases and J lost 6; bases outside the gene matches: 6. The germline V gene encodes CDR1 LNHDA and CDR2 SQIVND (reference sequence). For the CDR3, the DNA is TGTGCCACCAAACGGGACAGGGGCAATGAGCAGTTCTTC. Amino acid sequence: CATKRDRGNEQFF. Full variable domain (outside the CDR3, taken from reference TRBV19 and TRBJ2-1): DGGITQSPKYLFRKEGQNVTLSCEQNLNHDAMYWYRQDPGQGLRLIYYSQIVNDFQKGDIAEGYSVSREKKESFPLTVTSAQKNPTAFYLCATKRDRGNEQFFGPGTRLTVL.

The genes are TRBV5-1 and TRBJ1-3, with D hard to call. The CDR3 runs 14 residues. V dropped 5 bases and J dropped 4 bases, with 13 bases sitting between them. Germline CDR1 is SGHRS and CDR2 is YFSETQ. CDR3 nucleotides: TGCGCCAGCAGGGGAGGGCTAAGAGGAAACACCATATATTTT. It yields the protein CASRGGLRGNTIYF.

V gene TRBV4-2 combines with J gene TRBJ1-5; a weak D match, TRBD1 (6 bases). Deletions cut 6 bases from V and 6 bases from J, with 12 bases between. The CDR3 extends over 13 amino acids. CDR1 is LGHNA, CDR2 YNFKEQ, per germline. The CDR3 sequence: CASSQIRGQPQHF. The CDR3 DNA follows: TGTGCCAGCAGTCAAATCAGGGGTCAGCCCCAGCATTTT.

CDR3 in DNA: TGTGCCAGCACCCCCCGGACAGGGCCCACAGATACGCAGTATTTT. Protein: CASTPRTGPTDTQYF. V gene TRBV6-6 combines with J gene TRBJ2-3; TRBD1 aligns across 8 bases. The trim removed 7 bases at V and 2 bases at J, leaving 8 bases unmatched. The CDR3 length is 15 residues. Per germline, CDR1 MNHNY and CDR2 SVGAGI (reference sequence).

The V call is TRBV5-8, the J call TRBJ1-1; 7 bases are shared with TRBD1. Unmatched junction bases numbered 11, after V lost 6 bases and J lost 9 bases. Germline assignment: CDR1 SGHTS and CDR2 YDEGEE. The CDR3 is made up of 13 amino acids. The DNA for the CDR3 is TGTGCCAGCACCCCGTTCGGACAGGATAAAGCTTTCTTT. This codes for CASTPFGQDKAFF.

The chain carries TRBV27 and TRBJ2-2, with TRBD1 matching over 11 bases. This CDR3 is built from 15 residues. Germline-derived CDR1 and CDR2 are MNHEY and SMNVEV (reference sequence). Losses at the gene ends were 4 bases for V and 7 bases for J; bases not matched to a gene: 5. The CDR3 loop is CASSSLGTGGGELFF. The CDR3 DNA follows: TGTGCCAGCAGTTCCCTCGGGACAGGGGGCGGGGAGCTGTTTTTT.

The table lists this clone with a count of one. The J gene is TRBJ1-2, the V gene TRBV30, with D maybe TRBD1 (5 bases). The V end lost 0 bases, the J end lost 8 bases, and 19 bases lay between the germline ends. CDR1 and CDR2 from the germline V gene are GTSNPN and SVGIG (reference sequence). This CDR3 comprises 15 residues. The chain's CDR3 is CAWSVRGMTYVGYTF. CDR3 sequence (DNA): TGTGCCTGGAGTGTCCGGGGGATGACCTATGTCGGCTACACCTTC. The full variable domain, with the rest looked up from reference TRBV30 and TRBJ1-2, is SQTIHQWPATLVQPVGSPLSLECTVEGTSNPNLYWYRQAAGRGLQLLFYSVGIGQISSEVPQNLSASRPQDRQFILSSKKLLLSDSGFYLCAWSVRGMTYVGYTFGSGTRLTVV.

J is TRBJ2-7 and V is TRBV5-1, with TRBD2 identical over 14 bases. V lost 4 bases to trimming and J lost 0 bases; unmatched junction nucleotides: 3. The CDR3 extends over 16 amino acids. CDR1 is SGHRS and CDR2 is YFSETQ in the germline V gene. CDR3: CASSGGLAGDSYEQYF. The CDR3 DNA is TGCGCCAGCAGCGGGGGACTAGCGGGAGACTCCTACGAGCAGTACTTC.

The chain has TRBV5-1 and TRBJ2-2, with TRBD1 identical over 7 bases. J gave up 4 bases and V 3 bases, and 18 bases lay outside the gene matches. The V gene's germline CDR1 is SGHRS and CDR2 YFSETQ. The CDR3 loop spans 19 amino acids. CDR3 protein: CASSSAPIGTATPTGELFF. In DNA, the CDR3 is TGCGCCAGCAGCTCGGCGCCAATTGGGACAGCTACCCCCACCGGGGAGCTGTTTTTT.

The V call is TRBV9, the J call TRBJ2-1, with 12 bases identical to TRBD2. This CDR3 is 16 amino acids long. The V gene end was trimmed by 3 bases and the J gene end by 7 bases; junction bases not matched to a gene: 8. CDR1 is SGDLS, CDR2 YYNGEE, per germline. CDR3 bases: TGTGCCAGCAGCGGAAGACTAGCGGGGGTTGGGAATGAGCAGTTCTTC. Translation gives CASSGRLAGVGNEQFF.

The CDR3 bases are TGTGCCAGCAGCTATAATAGCGGGGGGGGCGAGACCCAGTACTTC. This sequence encodes CASSYNSGGGETQYF. The rearrangement joins TRBV11-2 to TRBJ2-5, with 11 nucleotides matching TRBD2. The CDR3 has 15 amino acids. V gave up 4 bases and J gave up 5 bases; unmatched junction bases: 6. CDR1 and CDR2 (germline): SGHAT, FQNNGV.

The chain uses TRBV6-2 or TRBV6-3 and TRBJ2-6, with 12 bases aligning to TRBD1. The CDR3 length is 19 residues. Trimming took 4 bases from V and 0 from J; bases not matched to a gene: 7. CDR1 and CDR2 from the germline V gene are MNHEY and SVGEGT. CDR3 loop: CASSSPGQGAFSGANVLTF. In nucleotides, the CDR3 is TGTGCCAGCAGTTCACCGGGACAGGGGGCCTTCTCTGGGGCCAACGTCCTGACTTTC.

The J gene is TRBJ1-3, the V gene TRBV5-1; D may be TRBD1 (5 bases). This CDR3 is built from 14 residues. CDR1 and CDR2 from the germline V gene are SGHRS and YFSETQ. The V gene lost 0 bases and the J gene lost 5 bases, with 9 bases spanning the gap. The CDR3 coding sequence is TGCGCCAGCAGCTTGGAGGCAGGGAGAAACACCATATATTTT. Its translation: CASSLEAGRNTIYF.